Shown below are 12 T cell receptor beta chains from a single sample sequenced in a study of a mutant IDH1 vaccine in newly diagnosed glioma. Their specific antigens are unknown. Time point indicated: week 11, during vaccination. Doses comprised 300 ug of mutant IDH1 20-mer peptide each, plus topical imiquimod. Clones were sequenced by immunoSEQ multiplex PCR, and TCRdb holds only the in-frame ones, with some missing. This repertoire shows some 130,000 clones, about four fifths found once; its top ten account for 4.5% to 5.5%. The sample in question was PBMCs, obtained from a glioma patient whose treatment included an IDH1 peptide vaccine. Source of these receptors: a man aged 35 to 55 with glioma.

This chain uses TRBV7-2 with TRBJ1-5; D might be TRBD1 (5 bases). Germline V gives CDR1 SGHTA, CDR2 FQGNSA. The CDR3 has 15 residues. V gave up 1 base and J gave up 5 bases, with 12 bases separating them. Here the CDR3 reads CASSLVRGRDQPQHF. CDR3 coding DNA: TGTGCCAGCAGCTTAGTGAGGGGCAGGGATCAGCCCCAGCATTTT. The full variable domain, completed using reference TRBV7-2 and TRBJ1-5, is GAGVSQSPSNKVTEKGKDVELRCDPISGHTALYWYRQSLGQGLEFLIYFQGNSAPDKSGLPSDRFSAERTGGSVSTLTIQRTQQEDSAVYLCASSLVRGRDQPQHFGDGTRLSIL.

The gene calls are TRBV4-3 and TRBJ2-2; 7 positions match TRBD2. Germline assignment: CDR1 LGHNA and CDR2 YSLEER. CDR3 length equals 17 residues. After removal of 0 bases from V and 5 bases from J, the junction contained 9 bases not matched to a gene. The CDR3 region is CASSQEKRGGQTGELFF. The CDR3, as DNA: TGCGCCAGCAGCCAAGAGAAACGCGGGGGTCAGACCGGGGAGCTGTTTTTT.

This chain uses TRBV28 with TRBJ1-2, with D uncertain. Trimming cost V 3 bases and J 4 bases, with 21 bases left between them. The CDR3 totals 17 residues. The V gene's germline CDR1 is MDHEN and CDR2 SYDVKM. The CDR3 sequence: CASSFERKGFGLYGYTF. DNA of the CDR3: TGTGCCAGCAGTTTTGAACGGAAAGGCTTTGGCCTCTATGGCTACACCTTC.

V usage is TRBV27 and J usage is TRBJ2-5, with 8 nucleotides matching TRBD1. CDR3 length: 16 amino acids. CDR1 is MNHEY and CDR2 is SMNVEV in the germline V gene (reference sequence). Germline trimming cut 0 bases from V and 5 bases from J; bases unmatched to any gene: 8. This chain's CDR3 is CASSLSWTGFLETQYF. The DNA of the CDR3 is TGTGCCAGCAGTTTATCTTGGACAGGGTTTTTGGAGACCCAGTACTTC.

The V call is TRBV7-2, the J call TRBJ1-2; TRBD1 is a possible D gene (6 bases). The CDR3 spans 12 residues. Trimming removed 3 bases from V and 4 bases from J, with 6 bases in between. Germline V lookup: CDR1 SGHTA, CDR2 FQGNSA. The CDR3 protein is CASSLDSYGYTF. As DNA, the CDR3 is TGTGCCAGCAGCTTGGACAGCTATGGCTACACCTTC.

The rearrangement links TRBV2 to TRBJ2-2, with 10 nucleotides matching TRBD2. V dropped 5 bases and J dropped 3; count of bases not matched to a gene: 6. This CDR3 is built from 16 residues. Germline lookup yields CDR1 SNHLY and CDR2 FYNNEI. The CDR3 DNA reads TGTGCCAGCAGTAAAGGACTAGCGGAAGACACCGGGGAGCTGTTTTTT. It specifies CASSKGLAEDTGELFF. Using reference TRBV2 and TRBJ2-2 for the parts outside the CDR3, the full variable domain is EPEVTQTPSHQVTQMGQEVILRCVPISNHLYFYWYRQILGQKVEFLVSFYNNEISEKSEIFDDQFSVERPDGSNFTLKIRSTKLEDSAMYFCASSKGLAEDTGELFFGEGSRLTVL.

J is TRBJ2-7 and V is TRBV5-5; 11 bases line up with TRBD1. CDR1 is SGHKS and CDR2 is YYEKEE in the germline V gene (reference sequence). The trim removed 4 bases at V and 0 bases at J, leaving 6 bases unmatched. The CDR3 has 16 residues. CDR3 DNA: TGTGCCAGCAGCCAATGGGACAGGGGGTCCTCCTACGAGCAGTACTTC. Protein: CASSQWDRGSSYEQYF.

This sequence joins TRBV30 and TRBJ2-7; TRBD1 might be the D (6 bases). V shed 3 bases and J shed 3 bases, with 9 bases lying between them. This CDR3 spans 12 amino acids. The V gene's germline CDR1 is GTSNPN and CDR2 SVGIG (reference sequence). CDR3 protein: CAWRDSLYEQYF. The CDR3 DNA sequence: TGTGCCTGGAGGGACAGCCTCTACGAGCAGTACTTC.

The chain carries TRBV30 and TRBJ1-6; possible D gene TRBD1, 5 bases. Trimming took 4 bases from V and 4 from J, leaving 14 bases between them. The CDR3 has 15 amino acids. The germline V gene has CDR1 GTSNPN and CDR2 SVGIG (reference sequence). CDR3: CAWIVPGPYNSPLHF. The CDR3 nucleotides are TGTGCCTGGATTGTACCGGGACCGTATAATTCACCCCTCCACTTT.

The genes are TRBV30 and TRBJ1-1, with a tentative D call TRBD1 (5 bases). V was pared by 0 bases and J by 7 bases, with 6 bases between. This CDR3 comprises 11 residues. Germline assignment: CDR1 GTSNPN and CDR2 SVGIG (reference sequence). The CDR3 coding sequence is TGTGCCTGGAGTGTAAGGGGTGAAGCTTTCTTT. This translates into CAWSVRGEAFF.

V is TRBV4-3 and J is TRBJ1-2; 11 nucleotides line up with TRBD1. The V gene end was trimmed by 3 bases and the J gene end by 5 bases; junction bases not matched to a gene: 11. The V gene's germline CDR1 is LGHNA and CDR2 YSLEER. This CDR3 spans 17 amino acids. The CDR3 spells CASSQGTGGSGGYGYTF. Written as DNA, the CDR3 is TGCGCCAGCAGCCAGGGGACAGGGGGGAGCGGGGGTTATGGCTACACCTTC.

The chain joins TRBV7-6 to TRBJ1-2; 11 bases line up with TRBD1. Germline V gives CDR1 SGHVS, CDR2 FNYEAQ. This CDR3 comprises 14 residues. Trimming removed 4 bases from V and 4 bases from J; junction bases left unmatched: 2. The DNA for the CDR3 is TGTGCCAGCAGCTGGACAGGGGGCGGCTATGGCTACACCTTC. Amino acids: CASSWTGGGYGYTF.